The 10 T cell receptor beta chains listed next were all sequenced from one sample in a study of control samples from healthy donors and cancer patients. Libraries were prepared by immunoSEQ multiplex PCR; TCRdb keeps only in-frame clonotypes and omits some of them. The sample yields under 200,000 clones, less than 95% seen once. The sequencing sample was made of PBMCs. Receptors originate from a man aged 55-75 years with colorectal cancer.

The chain links TRBV5-1 to TRBJ2-7; 9 positions match TRBD2. This CDR3 comprises 14 residues. The V gene end was trimmed by 3 bases and the J gene end by 5 bases; junction bases not matched to a gene: 6. Per the germline V gene, CDR1 is SGHRS and CDR2 is YFSETQ. The CDR3 spells CASSSGTSQDEQYF. The CDR3 nucleotides are TGCGCCAGCAGCTCGGGGACTAGCCAAGACGAGCAGTACTTC.

This chain links TRBV7-2 with TRBJ1-1; perhaps TRBD1 as D (6 bases). Germline CDR1 is SGHTA and CDR2 is FQGNSA. Trimming stripped 5 bases from V and 4 bases from J, with 23 bases between. The CDR3 is made up of 17 amino acids. CDR3 region: CASSRILSGASGTEAFF. The CDR3 DNA follows: TGTGCCAGCAGCCGGATCCTCTCAGGGGCGTCGGGCACTGAAGCTTTCTTT.

This sequence joins TRBV21-1 and TRBJ2-7; the D call TRBD2 from the table was never checked on the DNA. TRBV21-1 is noted as a pseudogene. The CDR3 has 17 amino acids. The CDR3: CASSKGGGTREYYEQYF. The CDR3, as DNA: TGTGCCAGCAGCAAAGGGGGAGGCACCAGAGAATACTACGAGCAGTACTTC.

V usage is TRBV7-9 and J usage is TRBJ1-2, with D maybe TRBD1 (6 bases). V lost 5 bases to trimming and J lost 3 bases, with 19 bases between them. Per the germline V gene, CDR1 is SEHNR and CDR2 is FQNEAQ (reference sequence). The CDR3 totals 16 residues. The CDR3 bases are TGTGCCAGCAGCGCCCCGGACAGATCCCCAGACTATGGCTACACCTTC. This sequence encodes CASSAPDRSPDYGYTF.

The chain combines TRBV3-1 (or the pseudogene TRBV3-2) with TRBJ2-4, with TRBD1 as a possible D gene (5 bases). CDR3 length: 14 amino acids. Looked up from germline, CDR1 is LGHDT and CDR2 is YNNKEL (reference sequence). Trimming took off 4 bases at V and 9 bases at J, with 16 bases between the two ends. DNA for the CDR3: TGTGCCAGCAGCCGCAGCCCAGGGTGGAGCATTCAGTACTTC. Translated: CASSRSPGWSIQYF.

The V gene is TRBV10-3, the J gene TRBJ1-1; a weak D match, TRBD1 (5 bases). CDR3 length: 13 amino acids. V lost 3 bases and J lost 3, with 8 bases in between. Germline CDR1 is ENHRY and CDR2 is SYGVKD. For the CDR3, the DNA is TGTGCCATCAGTGACACAGGTGACACTGAAGCTTTCTTT. The encoded protein is CAISDTGDTEAFF.

The rearrangement links TRBV5-1 to TRBJ1-1; 8 bases are a match to TRBD1. CDR3 length: 17 amino acids. Trimming took 5 bases from V and 0 from J; bases not matched to a gene: 12. CDR1 is SGHRS and CDR2 is YFSETQ in the germline V gene. The CDR3 bases are TGCGCCAGCAGTAGGGGGACAGGCGGAGGGGTGAACACTGAAGCTTTCTTT. Amino acid sequence: CASSRGTGGGVNTEAFF.

This clone has just one count. The V gene is TRBV18, the J gene TRBJ1-5; no clear D gene. There are 15 residues in the CDR3. Germline V gives CDR1 KGHSH, CDR2 LQKENI. V was trimmed by 2 bases and J by 0 bases, leaving 8 bases between them. CDR3 bases: TGTGCCAGCTCACCAGGTCCGAATAGCAATCAGCCCCAGCATTTT. It codes for CASSPGPNSNQPQHF.

The V and J genes are TRBV20-1 and TRBJ2-1, with TRBD2 as a possible D gene (5 bases). Germline lookup yields CDR1 DFQATT and CDR2 SNEGSKA (reference sequence). This CDR3 has 11 amino acids. V lost 7 bases and J 9 bases, leaving 13 bases between the germline ends. As DNA, the CDR3 is TGCAGTGTTGGACTCGGCAGTGAGCAGTTCTTC. Protein sequence: CSVGLGSEQFF.

The chain links TRBV25-1 to TRBJ2-7; no clear D. This CDR3 comprises 11 residues. Germline loops: CDR1 MGHDK, CDR2 SYGVNS. V was trimmed by 4 bases and J by 7 bases, leaving 8 bases between them. CDR3 nucleotide sequence: TGTGCCAGCAGTGCGTTAGAAGAGCAGTACTTC. It yields the protein CASSALEEQYF.